This T cell receptor beta chain was profiled in a study of memory CD4+ T cells and cytomegalovirus serostatus (dated by TCRdb to the late 2010s). With respect to the entire study: The 35 or so healthy Belgian adults in the cohort included 9 who were CMV seropositive and roughly 25 who were CMV seronegative. The study sequenced CD4+ memory TCRbeta repertoires of a Belgian cohort with known cytomegalovirus serostatus to replicate a published TCR-based CMV serostatus classifier. Results and caveats for the whole study, not just this receptor: The results were read as suggesting that the CMV-associated TCR signature is, for the most part, present in the CD4+ memory repertoire. For CMV serostatus prediction, a median bootstrapped AUC of 0.95 was reached with the original framework, and a median bootstrapped AUC of roughly 0.92 was reached with a US-trained random forest. Among the 160 or so previously reported CMV-associated TCRbeta sequences, 67 showed up in the CD4+ memory repertoires, with each one found in between one and five individuals. Only CD4+CD45RO+ memory cells were sequenced, in contrast to the original study, in which naive and memory CD4+ and CD8+ populations were covered. On the Belgian cohort, the classifier based on the original framework reached a median bootstrapped AUC of roughly 0.96, with a 95% CI of 0.76-1.00.

Remarks on this clone: Its antigen is currently not known. No much larger clonotype is one base removed from it; base qualities were not supplied.

A FACSAria II was used to sort memory CD4+ T cells, defined as single viable CD3+CD4+CD8-CD45RO+ cells. CMV serostatus was determined using a Roche Elecsys assay that detects serum IgG against CMV pp150, pp28, p38 and p52. After the samples were thawed, total CD4+ T cells were enriched through positive selection using CD4 magnetic microbeads. Samples originated from another study that specifically interrogated the CD4+ T cell memory repertoire. Peripheral blood mononuclear cells were isolated and cryopreserved following standard operating procedures; serum was stored at -80 °C. The staining used CD3-PerCP (BW264/56), CD4-APC (RPA-T4), CD45RO-PE (UCHT1) and CD8-Pacific Orange (3B5) antibodies, and Sytox blue was used to exclude non-viable cells. Genomic DNA was extracted from sorted cells with the Quick-DNA Microprep Kit. Amplification of TCRbeta DNA was done with the immunoSEQ hsTCRbeta kit, following the protocol from the manufacturer. TCRbeta libraries were sequenced on an Illumina MiSeq instrument. Under the source paper's analysis protocol: Following removal of out-of-frame sequences, some 2 million distinct TCRbeta sequences were retained, with an average of roughly 70,000 per individual. Each individual was scored using the number of 164 previously reported CMV-associated TCRbeta sequences that the individual carried and the total number of productive distinct TCRbeta sequences. A beta-binomial model was reimplemented in Python, and scikit-learn random forests with default parameters were trained on US cohort data. On the Belgian cohort, classifier performance was reported as the median AUC, along with percentile confidence intervals, across 10,000 bootstrap iterations. TCRdb carries this immuneACCESS record with in-frame sequences only. Its versions omit some clonotypes, under half of them owing to an unresolved V gene in the studies checked, with the rest unexplained. V and J calls and clone size are those listed in that table; D and trimming were worked out from the DNA. A total of around 54,000 clones appear in this sample, under 80% of them only once. The ten largest make up about 0.7% of the sample.

Compared with germline, V lacks 5 bases and J lacks 9 bases; bases without a gene match: 7. There are 15 amino acids in the CDR3, from cysteine to phenylalanine inclusive. Only the CDR3 DNA is retained, 45 bases long and in frame from the first base. Sequences MNHEY (CDR1) and SVGAGI (CDR2) are obtained from the germline V gene. The source is an adult in good health and CMV-seronegative. The sample comprised memory CD4+ T cells from blood. This chain is built from TRBV6-5 and TRBJ2-1, and 13 junction bases match TRBD2. The CDR3 reads as follows: CASSAPGLAGIEQFF. The sequence in DNA is TGTGCCAGCAGTGCACCGGGACTAGCGGGGATTGAGCAGTTCTTC.